The T cell receptor (beta chain) under discussion was sequenced for a study of blood T cell repertoires in COVID-19. Overall study: The United States, Italy and Spain supplied acute and convalescent COVID-19 samples.

Some clones are missing from TCRdb's copy, which holds only in-frame ones; the method was immunoSEQ multiplex PCR. The sample shows 350,000 to 450,000 clones, 75% to 90% of them seen only once. The V gene's germline CDR1 is SQVTM and CDR2 ANQGSEA. V was shortened by 0 bases and J by 4 bases, with 6 bases between the two germline ends. This CDR3 is 12 amino acids long. This TCR was recovered from a woman between 50 and 59 years old who had recovered from COVID-19. This sequence joins TRBV29-1 and TRBJ1-2; the D is unclear. The sample consisted of PBMCs or T cells enriched from blood (not recorded which). CDR3 residues: CSVEEAPYGYTF. The CDR3 nucleotides are TGCAGCGTTGAAGAAGCCCCCTATGGCTACACCTTC.